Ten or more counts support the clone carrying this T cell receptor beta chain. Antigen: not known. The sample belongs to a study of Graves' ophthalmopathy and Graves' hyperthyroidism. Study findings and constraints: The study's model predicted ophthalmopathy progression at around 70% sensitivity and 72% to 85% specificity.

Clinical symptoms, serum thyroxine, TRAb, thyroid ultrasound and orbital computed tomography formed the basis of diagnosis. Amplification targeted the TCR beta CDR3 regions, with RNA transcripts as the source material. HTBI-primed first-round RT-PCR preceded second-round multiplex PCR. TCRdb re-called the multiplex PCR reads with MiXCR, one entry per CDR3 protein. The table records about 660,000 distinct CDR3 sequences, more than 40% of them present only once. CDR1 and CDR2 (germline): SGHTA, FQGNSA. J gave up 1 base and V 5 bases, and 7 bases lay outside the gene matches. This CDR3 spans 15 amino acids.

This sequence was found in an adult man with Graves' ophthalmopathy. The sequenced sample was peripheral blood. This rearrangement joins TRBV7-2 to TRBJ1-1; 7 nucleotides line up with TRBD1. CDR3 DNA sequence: TGTGCCAGCAGCAACCCCAGACAGGGGAACACTGAAGCTTTCTTT. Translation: CASSNPRQGNTEAFF. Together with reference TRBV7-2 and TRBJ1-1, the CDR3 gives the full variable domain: GAGVSQSPSNKVTEKGKDVELRCDPISGHTALYWYRQSLGQGLEFLIYFQGNSAPDKSGLPSDRFSAERTGGSVSTLTIQRTQQEDSAVYLCASSNPRQGNTEAFFGQGTRLTVV.